This T cell receptor (beta chain) was sequenced during a study of T cell responses to AZD1222 COVID-19 vaccine. Study conclusions and caveats: Sampling that yielded the repertoires occurred only after the peak T cell response.

TCRdb keeps only in-frame clones here, not all; method: immunoSEQ multiplex PCR. The sample consists of around 110,000 clones, roughly nine tenths of them appearing once. The CDR3 covers 16 residues. CDR1 and CDR2 (germline): SGHRS, YFSETQ. V was trimmed by 3 bases and J by 0 bases, leaving 12 bases between them. About this clone: Its matching antigen is unknown.

The V and J genes are TRBV5-1 and TRBJ2-2; tentatively, D is TRBD1 or TRBD2 (5 bases each). The source is an adult who received the AZD1222 COVID-19 vaccine. Sequencing was performed on peripheral blood, taken 28 days after the second AZD1222 dose. Written as DNA, the CDR3 is TGCGCCAGCAGCTCGTCCGGGACGGCGAACACCGGGGAGCTGTTTTTT. Translated: CASSSSGTANTGELFF.